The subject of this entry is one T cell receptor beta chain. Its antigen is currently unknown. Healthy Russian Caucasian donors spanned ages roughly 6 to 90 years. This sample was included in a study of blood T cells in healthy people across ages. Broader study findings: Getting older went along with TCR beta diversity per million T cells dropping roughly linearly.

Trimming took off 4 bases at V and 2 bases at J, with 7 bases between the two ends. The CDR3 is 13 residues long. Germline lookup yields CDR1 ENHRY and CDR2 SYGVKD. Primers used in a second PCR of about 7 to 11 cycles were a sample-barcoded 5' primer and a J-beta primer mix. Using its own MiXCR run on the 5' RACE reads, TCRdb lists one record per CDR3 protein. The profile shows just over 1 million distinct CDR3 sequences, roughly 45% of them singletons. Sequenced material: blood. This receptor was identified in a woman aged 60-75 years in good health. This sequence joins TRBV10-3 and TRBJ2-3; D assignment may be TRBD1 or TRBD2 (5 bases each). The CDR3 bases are TGTGCCATCAGTGGGGACCCCACAGATACGCAGTATTTT. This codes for CAISGDPTDTQYF.